This is a list of T cell receptor beta chains from one sample in a study of chemoradiotherapy in HPV16-positive cancers. Method: immunoSEQ multiplex PCR; TCRdb's copy keeps in-frame clones and lacks some. This sample has fewer than 1,200 clones, with about 80% found just once. Specimen: tumor tissue, collected from a patient who underwent chemoradiotherapy. These receptors were collected from a human donor with HPV-associated anogenital cancer. Each CDR3 is given with its conserved first and last residue. A D gene is named only where the DNA matches it firmly. For some rows the clone size is stated as once, few or many, or as a class when expanded; others skip it.

TRBV4-1	17	.	TRBJ1-6	few	CASSQDPGAGYNSPLHF	TGCGCCAGCAGCCAAGACCCAGGGGCAGGCTATAATTCACCCCTCCACTTT
TRBV30	17	TRBD2	TRBJ2-5	few	CAWSGSSGGGYQETQYF	TGTGCCTGGAGTGGATCCTCCGGGGGGGGGTACCAAGAGACCCAGTACTTC
TRBV15	15	.	TRBJ1-3	.	CATSRDRGTGNTIYF	TGTGCCACCAGCAGAGATCGGGGGACTGGAAACACCATATATTTT
TRBV7-2	15	.	TRBJ1-2	.	CASAGRGFSNYGYTF	TGTGCCAGCGCAGGGAGGGGGTTTTCTAACTATGGCTACACCTTC
TRBV5-1	18	TRBD1	TRBJ1-2	.	CASSFDRGTGLRNYGYTF	TGCGCCAGCAGCTTTGACAGGGGCACCGGGCTCCGGAACTATGGCTACACCTTC
TRBV5-1	15	TRBD1	TRBJ1-1	.	CASSPGTAGDTEAFF	TGCGCCAGCAGCCCAGGGACAGCCGGGGACACTGAAGCTTTCTTT
TRBV7-6	15	TRBD2	TRBJ2-1	once	CASSLASGAYNEQFF	TGTGCCAGCAGCTTAGCTAGCGGGGCCTACAATGAGCAGTTCTTC
TRBV7-9	13	.	TRBJ2-7	.	CASSLGILDEQYF	TGTGCCAGCAGCTTAGGGATTCTGGACGAGCAGTACTTC
TRBV7-6	18	.	TRBJ1-3	.	CASSLAGGGGRSGNTIYF	TGTGCCAGCAGCTTAGCCGGGGGAGGGGGTCGCTCTGGAAACACCATATATTTT
TRBV18	12	.	TRBJ2-5	.	CASSPVAGTQYF	TGTGCCAGCTCACCCGTCGCTGGGACCCAGTACTTC
TRBV6-4	13	.	TRBJ2-1	.	CASSRDTYNEQFF	TGTGCCAGCAGTCGGGACACCTACAATGAGCAGTTCTTC
TRBV25-1	17	TRBD1	TRBJ1-6	.	CASRQGYGTGDNSPLHF	TGTGCCAGCAGACAAGGGTACGGGACAGGGGATAATTCACCCCTCCACTTT
TRBV19	17	.	TRBJ2-3	.	CASSIRAAIGLTDTQYF	TGTGCCAGTAGTATACGGGCCGCAATCGGTTTGACAGATACGCAGTATTTT
TRBV7-9	16	.	TRBJ2-2	.	CASSFGDFANTGELFF	TGTGCCAGCAGCTTTGGGGACTTTGCGAACACCGGGGAGCTGTTTTTT
TRBV12-5	15	TRBD1	TRBJ1-6	.	CASGWIGQGSFTLHF	TGTGCTAGTGGTTGGATTGGACAGGGATCCTTCACCCTCCACTTT
TRBV4-3	17	.	TRBJ1-2	.	CASSLNLEAGQPNGYTF	TGCGCCAGCAGCCTCAACCTCGAGGCGGGTCAGCCTAATGGCTACACCTTC
TRBV11-2	14	.	TRBJ1-2	few	CASSPGGGNYGYTF	TGTGCCAGCAGCCCCGGGGGTGGGAACTATGGCTACACCTTC
TRBV11-3	15	.	TRBJ1-1	.	CASSLAGRSSTEAFF	TGTGCCAGCAGCTTAGCTGGCAGAAGCTCCACTGAAGCTTTCTTT
TRBV14	13	.	TRBJ2-2	.	CASSQDSGRELFF	TGTGCCAGCAGCCAAGATTCAGGGAGGGAGCTGTTTTTT
TRBV5-1	14	.	TRBJ2-1	.	CASSPVALGHEQFF	TGCGCCAGCAGCCCGGTGGCTTTGGGACATGAGCAGTTCTTC
TRBV7-2	14	TRBD1	TRBJ2-7	few	CASSFGDRVYEQYF	TGTGCCAGCAGCTTCGGGGACAGAGTCTACGAGCAGTACTTC
TRBV12-5	14	.	TRBJ1-1	once	CASGLQAADTEAFF	TGTGCTAGTGGTCTCCAGGCCGCGGACACTGAAGCTTTCTTT
TRBV7-2	16	.	TRBJ1-6	.	CASSLLFRQSYQALHF	TGTGCCAGCAGCCTGCTATTTAGGCAGTCTTATCAAGCCCTCCACTTT
TRBV19	15	TRBD1	TRBJ2-2	.	CASKEGQGNTGELFF	TGTGCCAGTAAAGAGGGACAGGGGAATACCGGGGAGCTGTTTTTT
TRBV6-4	14	TRBD1	TRBJ2-2	.	CASSSTGETGELFF	TGTGCCAGCAGCTCAACAGGGGAGACCGGGGAGCTGTTTTTT
TRBV5-5	14	.	TRBJ1-2	once	CASSLGGRVYGYTF	TGTGCCAGCAGCTTGGGTGGCAGGGTCTATGGCTACACCTTC
TRBV18	15	TRBD1	TRBJ1-6	few	CASSPKTGINSPLHF	TGTGCCAGCTCACCTAAGACAGGGATTAATTCACCCCTCCACTTT
TRBV30	11	.	TRBJ1-1	.	CAWDMNTEAFF	TGTGCCTGGGACATGAACACTGAAGCTTTCTTT
TRBV27	15	.	TRBJ1-2	.	CASSLSTRTNYGYTF	TGTGCCAGCAGTTTATCGACAAGAACTAACTATGGCTACACCTTC
TRBV21-1	19	.	TRBJ2-1	.	CASSSRGLAGHSSYNEQFF	TGTGCCAGCAGCAGTCGAGGACTAGCGGGGCACAGCTCCTACAATGAGCAGTTCTTC
TRBV7-8	13	.	TRBJ1-6	.	CASSPRVRSPLHF	TGTGCCAGCAGCCCCCGGGTGAGATCACCCCTCCACTTT
TRBV29-1	13	TRBD1	TRBJ1-1	.	CSVEQDRGSEAFF	TGCAGCGTTGAACAGGACAGGGGATCTGAAGCTTTCTTT
TRBV7-3	13	.	TRBJ2-3	.	CASGADYTDTQYF	TGTGCCAGCGGGGCGGACTACACAGATACGCAGTATTTT
TRBV30	13	.	TRBJ1-6	.	CAWSRQLNSPLHF	TGTGCCTGGAGTCGGCAGCTAAATTCACCCCTCCACTTT
TRBV5-1	16	.	TRBJ1-4	.	CASSLGFRGTNEKLFF	TGCGCCAGCAGTTTGGGGTTTCGGGGAACTAATGAAAAACTGTTTTTT
TRBV6-1	13	TRBD1	TRBJ2-4	.	CASIPTGVNIQYF	TGTGCCAGCATCCCTACAGGGGTAAACATTCAGTACTTC
TRBV7-8	15	TRBD2	TRBJ2-5	.	CASSLGLAGQETQYF	TGTGCCAGCAGTTTGGGACTAGCGGGACAAGAGACCCAGTACTTC
TRBV5-1	15	.	TRBJ1-4	.	CASSLRGARDEKLFF	TGCGCCAGCAGCTTGAGAGGGGCGCGGGATGAAAAACTGTTTTTT
TRBV7-9	13	.	TRBJ2-3	.	CASSLSSTDTQYF	TGTGCCAGCAGCCTGAGCTCAACAGATACGCAGTATTTT
TRBV18	15	.	TRBJ2-5	.	CASSPQTTQQETQYF	TGTGCCAGCTCACCTCAAACGACACAGCAAGAGACCCAGTACTTC
TRBV20-1	9	.	TRBJ1-2	.	CSAGDGYTF	TGCAGTGCCGGGGATGGCTACACCTTC
TRBV27	14	TRBD2	TRBJ2-2	few	CASTEGRASGELFF	TGTGCCAGCACCGAAGGGAGGGCGTCCGGGGAGCTGTTTTTT
TRBV20-1	11	.	TRBJ2-3	.	CSAALTDTQYF	TGCAGTGCCGCCCTCACAGATACGCAGTATTTT
TRBV7-9	13	.	TRBJ2-3	.	CASSLSSTDTQYF	TGTGCCAGCAGCTTGAGCTCAACAGATACGCAGTATTTT
TRBV7-7	16	.	TRBJ1-4	few	CASSPAFVGQREKLFF	TGTGCTAGCAGCCCTGCTTTTGTAGGACAAAGAGAAAAACTGTTTTTT
TRBV4-1	18	.	TRBJ1-4	.	CASSQEWEGGRPNEKLFF	TGCGCCAGCAGCCAAGAATGGGAGGGGGGGCGGCCTAATGAAAAACTGTTTTTT
TRBV7-2	16	.	TRBJ1-3	.	CASSLADTFSGNTIYF	TGTGCCAGCAGCTTAGCGGACACTTTCTCTGGAAACACCATATATTTT
TRBV13	14	.	TRBJ1-6	.	CASSLGQGASPLHF	TGTGCCAGCAGCTTAGGCCAAGGGGCTTCACCCCTCCACTTT
TRBV27	13	.	TRBJ1-2	.	CASSLLGSYGYTF	TGTGCCAGCAGTTTATTGGGCAGCTATGGCTACACCTTC
TRBV4-1	13	.	TRBJ1-2	.	CASSQAGIYGYTF	TGCGCCAGCAGCCAAGCGGGAATTTATGGCTACACCTTC
TRBV19	15	.	TRBJ2-6	.	CASSMGSSGANVLTF	TGTGCCAGTAGTATGGGCAGCTCTGGGGCCAACGTCCTGACTTTC
TRBV5-5	13	.	TRBJ2-7	few	CASSPPSSYEQYF	TGTGCCAGCAGCCCACCGAGCTCCTACGAGCAGTACTTC
TRBV14	14	.	TRBJ2-1	.	CASSPHLGGNEQFF	TGTGCCAGCAGCCCACACTTAGGGGGCAATGAGCAGTTCTTC
TRBV30	16	.	TRBJ1-6	few	CAWSVRRSSYNSPLHF	TGTGCCTGGAGTGTACGGAGGAGCTCCTATAATTCACCCCTCCACTTT
TRBV9	13	.	TRBJ2-1	.	CASSVRGRHEQFF	TGTGCCAGCAGCGTGCGGGGTCGACATGAGCAGTTCTTC